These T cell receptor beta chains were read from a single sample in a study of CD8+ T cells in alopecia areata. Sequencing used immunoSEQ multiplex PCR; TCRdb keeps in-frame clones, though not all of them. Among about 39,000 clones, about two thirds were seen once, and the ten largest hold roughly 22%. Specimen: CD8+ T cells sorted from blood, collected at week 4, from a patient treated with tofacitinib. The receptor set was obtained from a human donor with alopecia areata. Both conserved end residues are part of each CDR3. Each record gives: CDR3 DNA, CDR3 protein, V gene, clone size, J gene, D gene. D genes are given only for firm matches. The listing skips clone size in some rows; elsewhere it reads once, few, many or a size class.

CDR3 DNA: TGTGCCAGCAGCTGGACGGACAACTATGGCTACACCTTC; CDR3 protein: CASSWTDNYGYTF; V gene: TRBV7-2; clone size: -; J gene: TRBJ1-2; D gene: -
CDR3 DNA: TGTGCCTGGAGTATCGGGGGGGACACTGAAGCTTTCTTT; CDR3 protein: CAWSIGGDTEAFF; V gene: TRBV30; clone size: -; J gene: TRBJ1-1; D gene: -
CDR3 DNA: TGTGCCAGCAGTGATAGCGGGACACAGTTCTCTGGGGCCAACGTCCTGACTTTC; CDR3 protein: CASSDSGTQFSGANVLTF; V gene: TRBV6-4; clone size: -; J gene: TRBJ2-6; D gene: TRBD2
CDR3 DNA: TGTGCCAGCAGCTTATCGGTGAGGGGCCACGAGCAGTACTTC; CDR3 protein: CASSLSVRGHEQYF; V gene: TRBV7-2; clone size: -; J gene: TRBJ2-7; D gene: -
CDR3 DNA: TGTGCCTGGAGTACAGGCTTCACAGATACGCAGTATTTT; CDR3 protein: CAWSTGFTDTQYF; V gene: TRBV30; clone size: -; J gene: TRBJ2-3; D gene: -
CDR3 DNA: TGTGCCTGGAGTGTTAGCGGAAACACAGATACGCAGTATTTT; CDR3 protein: CAWSVSGNTDTQYF; V gene: TRBV30; clone size: -; J gene: TRBJ2-3; D gene: -
CDR3 DNA: TGTGCCAGCAGCGTAGAGGGTAGTTGGGATGAGCAGTTCTTC; CDR3 protein: CASSVEGSWDEQFF; V gene: TRBV9; clone size: medium-sized; J gene: TRBJ2-1; D gene: -
CDR3 DNA: TGCGCCAGCAGCCAAGATGTGGCGGGAGCCGCAGATACGCAGTATTTT; CDR3 protein: CASSQDVAGAADTQYF; V gene: TRBV4-3; clone size: -; J gene: TRBJ2-3; D gene: TRBD2
CDR3 DNA: TGTGCCAGCAGCTTAGGCACCGATGTCTACGAGCAGTACTTC; CDR3 protein: CASSLGTDVYEQYF; V gene: TRBV7-2; clone size: -; J gene: TRBJ2-7; D gene: -
CDR3 DNA: TGTGCCAGCAGCTTAGCGGAGGGGCTCGAGCAGTACTTC; CDR3 protein: CASSLAEGLEQYF; V gene: TRBV7-6; clone size: -; J gene: TRBJ2-7; D gene: -
CDR3 DNA: TGCAGCCCGGGACGCACAGAAGCTTTCTTT; CDR3 protein: CSPGRTEAFF; V gene: TRBV29-1; clone size: -; J gene: TRBJ1-1; D gene: -
CDR3 DNA: TGTGCCAGCAGTCCCTCGTCAGGAGAGGGTGGGTTTTACGAGCAGTACTTC; CDR3 protein: CASSPSSGEGGFYEQYF; V gene: TRBV27; clone size: -; J gene: TRBJ2-7; D gene: -
CDR3 DNA: TGCGCCAGCAGCCAAGAGGGGACAGGGCCCTACGAGCAGTACTTC; CDR3 protein: CASSQEGTGPYEQYF; V gene: TRBV4-1; clone size: few; J gene: TRBJ2-7; D gene: TRBD1
CDR3 DNA: TGTGCCAGTGGTATAGACGTAAACGGTATAGAATATGGCTACACCTTC; CDR3 protein: CASGIDVNGIEYGYTF; V gene: TRBV19; clone size: -; J gene: TRBJ1-2; D gene: -
CDR3 DNA: TGCGCCAGCAGCCAATCGACAGAAGGCACAACTGAAGCTTTCTTT; CDR3 protein: CASSQSTEGTTEAFF; V gene: TRBV4-3; clone size: few; J gene: TRBJ1-1; D gene: -
CDR3 DNA: TGCGCCAGCAGTGATGGGAGGTACCAAGAGACCCAGTACTTC; CDR3 protein: CASSDGRYQETQYF; V gene: TRBV10-1; clone size: few; J gene: TRBJ2-5; D gene: -
CDR3 DNA: TGTGCCACCAGGGTTTTTAATCAGCCCCAGCATTTT; CDR3 protein: CATRVFNQPQHF; V gene: TRBV28; clone size: few; J gene: TRBJ1-5; D gene: -
CDR3 DNA: TGTGCCAGCAAATCGAGCGACCAAGAGACCCAGTACTTC; CDR3 protein: CASKSSDQETQYF; V gene: TRBV27; clone size: -; J gene: TRBJ2-5; D gene: -
CDR3 DNA: TGCGCCAGCAGCCAAGATGCGGGAACCTACGAGCAGTACTTC; CDR3 protein: CASSQDAGTYEQYF; V gene: TRBV4-3; clone size: once; J gene: TRBJ2-7; D gene: -
CDR3 DNA: TGCAGCGTTGAAAGGGACAGTCAAGAGACCCAGTACTTC; CDR3 protein: CSVERDSQETQYF; V gene: TRBV29-1; clone size: -; J gene: TRBJ2-5; D gene: TRBD1